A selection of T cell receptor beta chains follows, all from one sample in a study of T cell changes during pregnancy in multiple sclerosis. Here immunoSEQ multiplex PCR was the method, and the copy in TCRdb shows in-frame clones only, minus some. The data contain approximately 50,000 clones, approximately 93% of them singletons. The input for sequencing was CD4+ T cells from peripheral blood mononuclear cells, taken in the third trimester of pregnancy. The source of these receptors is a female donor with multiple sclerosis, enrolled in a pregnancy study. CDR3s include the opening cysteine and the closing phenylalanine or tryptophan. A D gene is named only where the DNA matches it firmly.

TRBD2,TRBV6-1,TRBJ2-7,CATGTSGSLYEQYF,TGTGCCACCGGGACTAGCGGGAGTCTTTACGAGCAGTACTTC
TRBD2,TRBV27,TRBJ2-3,CASSLSGREAPGTQYF,TGTGCCAGCAGTTTATCGGGGCGGGAGGCCCCAGGGACGCAGTATTTT
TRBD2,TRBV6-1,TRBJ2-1,CASSEESGGSYNEQFF,TGTGCCAGCAGTGAAGAGTCGGGGGGCTCCTACAATGAGCAGTTCTTC
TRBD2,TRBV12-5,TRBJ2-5,CASGLGGGGQETQYF,TGTGCTAGTGGTTTGGGCGGGGGGGGCCAAGAGACCCAGTACTTC
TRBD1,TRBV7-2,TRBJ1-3,CASSLSGGGNTIYF,TGTGCCAGCAGCTTATCAGGGGGCGGAAACACCATATATTTT
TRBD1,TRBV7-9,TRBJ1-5,CASSPQGQINQPQHF,TGTGCCAGCAGCCCCCAGGGACAGATTAATCAGCCCCAGCATTTT
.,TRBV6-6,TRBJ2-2,CASSLSPTGELFF,TGTGCCAGCAGTCTCAGTCCGACCGGGGAGCTGTTTTTT
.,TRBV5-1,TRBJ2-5,CASSPEEETQYF,TGCGCCAGCAGCCCGGAGGAGGAGACCCAGTACTTC
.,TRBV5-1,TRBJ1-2,CASSLTLGQTYGYTF,TGCGCCAGCAGCTTGACCCTGGGACAAACCTATGGCTACACCTTC
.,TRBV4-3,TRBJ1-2,CASSQEWLASYGYTF,TGCGCCAGCAGCCAAGAGTGGTTAGCCTCCTATGGCTACACCTTC
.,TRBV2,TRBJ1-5,CASSDSGNRVGQPQHF,TGTGCCAGCAGTGATTCGGGGAATCGAGTCGGTCAGCCCCAGCATTTT
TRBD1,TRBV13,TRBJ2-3,CASSLGTGGFTDTQYF,TGTGCCAGCAGCCTAGGGACAGGGGGCTTCACAGATACGCAGTATTTT
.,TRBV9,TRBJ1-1,CASSVVGGSTEAFF,TGTGCCAGCAGCGTAGTTGGGGGGAGCACTGAAGCTTTCTTT
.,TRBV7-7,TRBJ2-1,CASSLKAVSSYNEQFF,TGTGCTAGCAGCTTAAAAGCTGTTAGCTCCTACAATGAGCAGTTCTTC
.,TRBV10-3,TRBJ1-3,CATTELSGNTIYF,TGTGCCACGACAGAGCTCTCTGGAAACACCATATATTTT
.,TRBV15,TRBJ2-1,CATSRDTLEHYNEQFF,TGTGCCACCAGCAGAGATACACTAGAACACTACAATGAGCAGTTCTTC
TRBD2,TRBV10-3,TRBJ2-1,CAISEGSGRAAYNEQFF,TGTGCCATCAGTGAGGGGAGCGGGAGGGCCGCCTACAATGAGCAGTTCTTC
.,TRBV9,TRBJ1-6,CASSGSQGSLNSPLHF,TGTGCCAGCAGCGGCTCTCAGGGGAGTTTGAATTCACCCCTCCACTTT
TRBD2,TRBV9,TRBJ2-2,CASSVTSGRGELFF,TGTGCCAGCAGCGTAACTAGCGGGAGAGGGGAGCTGTTTTTT